A selection of T cell receptor beta chains follows, all from one sample in a study of blood T cell repertoires in COVID-19. Generated by immunoSEQ multiplex PCR, the TCRdb table keeps only in-frame clones and is missing some. The sample shows about 130,000 clones, 75% to 90% of them seen only once. Material: PBMCs or T cells enriched from blood (not recorded which). The source of these receptors is a man aged 30-40 years who had recovered from COVID-19. Each CDR3 is given with its conserved first and last residue. A D gene is named only where the DNA matches it firmly.

V: TRBV5-1; D: -; CDR3: CASSLTDYNEKLFF
V: TRBV2; D: TRBD2; CDR3: CASRGRTSGIGIQYF
V: TRBV9; D: TRBD2; CDR3: CASSVGSSGSLDEQYF
V: TRBV6-5; D: -; CDR3: CASSYSAGQGTDTQYF
V: TRBV7-9; D: -; CDR3: CASSLGAGDGNQPQHF
V: TRBV2; D: -; CDR3: CASTEQAFQETQYF
V: TRBV11-2; D: -; CDR3: CASSLAGEKLFF
V: TRBV6-5; D: TRBD1; CDR3: CASTEAGTGLNTIYF
V: TRBV7-2; D: TRBD1; CDR3: CASSLGQGGYGYTF
V: TRBV7-8; D: -; CDR3: CASSLPRVPLGTEAFF
V: TRBV18; D: -; CDR3: CASRVLSESPLHF
V: TRBV27; D: -; CDR3: CASSLYGQGPYEQYF
V: TRBV29-1; D: -; CDR3: CSVGALGRAGQNEQYF
V: TRBV10-2; D: TRBD2; CDR3: CASSGLTSGGYNEQFF
V: TRBV27; D: -; CDR3: CASSPSLGRMDEKLFF
V: TRBV5-1; D: TRBD1; CDR3: CASSPGDSLITDGYGYTF
V: TRBV2; D: TRBD1; CDR3: CASSETGAEQYF
V: TRBV7-7; D: -; CDR3: CASSLVGAGVNEQFF
V: TRBV7-9; D: -; CDR3: CASSQGYDPYNEQFF
V: TRBV25-1; D: TRBD1; CDR3: CASGDRGYGGYTF